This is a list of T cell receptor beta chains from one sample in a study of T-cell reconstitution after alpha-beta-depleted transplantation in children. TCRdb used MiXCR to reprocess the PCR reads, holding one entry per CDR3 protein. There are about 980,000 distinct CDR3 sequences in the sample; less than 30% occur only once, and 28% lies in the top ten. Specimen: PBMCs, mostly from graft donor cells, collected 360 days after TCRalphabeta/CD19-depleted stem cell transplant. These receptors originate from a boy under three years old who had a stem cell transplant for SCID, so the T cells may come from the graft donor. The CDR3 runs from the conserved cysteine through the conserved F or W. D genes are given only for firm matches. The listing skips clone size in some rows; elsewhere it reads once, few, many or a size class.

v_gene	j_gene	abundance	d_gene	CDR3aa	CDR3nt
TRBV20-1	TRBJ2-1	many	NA	CSAPRGLGLSYNEQFF	TGCAGTGCTCCCCGGGGGCTAGGACTTTCCTACAATGAGCAGTTCTTC
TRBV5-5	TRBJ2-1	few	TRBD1	CASSPHAGTVYEQFF	TGTGCCAGCAGCCCACACGCCGGGACAGTATATGAGCAGTTCTTC
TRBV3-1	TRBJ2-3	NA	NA	CASKGRGLSATQYF	TGTGCCAGCAAGGGACGAGGTTTGTCAGCTACGCAGTATTTT
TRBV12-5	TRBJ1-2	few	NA	CASGGRYYGYTF	TGTGCTAGTGGGGGACGGTACTATGGCTACACCTTC
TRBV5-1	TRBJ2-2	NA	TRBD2	CASSSTLAGVNTGELFF	TGCGCCAGCAGCTCCACACTAGCGGGGGTTAACACCGGGGAGCTGTTTTTT
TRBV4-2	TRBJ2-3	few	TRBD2	CASSQGTRADTQYF	TGTGCCAGCAGCCAAGGGACTAGGGCAGATACGCAGTATTTT
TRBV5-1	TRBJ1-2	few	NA	CASSWVRGRYGYTF	TGCGCCAGCAGCTGGGTTAGAGGCCGCTATGGCTACACCTTC
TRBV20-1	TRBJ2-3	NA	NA	CSASGAGVDTQYF	TGCAGTGCTAGTGGGGCAGGAGTGGATACGCAGTATTTT
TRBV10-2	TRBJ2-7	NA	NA	CASLEGHEQYF	TGCGCCAGCCTGGAGGGACACGAGCAGTACTTC
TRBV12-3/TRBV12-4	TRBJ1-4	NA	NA	CASGDSGSVEKLFF	TGTGCCAGCGGAGATTCAGGTTCGGTTGAAAAACTGTTTTTT
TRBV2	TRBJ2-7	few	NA	CASMRPWGVTYEQYF	TGTGCCAGCATGCGCCCCTGGGGGGTTACCTACGAGCAGTACTTC
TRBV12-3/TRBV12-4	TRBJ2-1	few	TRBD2	CASWVAGGYNEQFF	TGTGCCAGCTGGGTGGCGGGGGGCTACAATGAGCAGTTCTTC
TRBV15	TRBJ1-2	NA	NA	CATSREILDHNYGYTF	TGTGCCACCAGCAGAGAGATACTTGATCATAACTATGGCTACACCTTC
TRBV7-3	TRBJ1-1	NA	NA	CASSLTGLRGDIMNTEAFF	TGTGCCAGCAGCTTAACGGGGCTCAGGGGAGATATTATGAACACTGAAGCTTTCTTT
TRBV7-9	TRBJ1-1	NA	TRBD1	CASSTGQGMNTEAFF	TGTGCCAGCAGCACGGGACAGGGGATGAACACTGAAGCTTTCTTT
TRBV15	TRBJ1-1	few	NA	CATSRDTMNTEAFF	TGTGCCACCAGCAGAGATACCATGAACACTGAAGCTTTCTTT
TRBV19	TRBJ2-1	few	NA	CASSIRTPYNEQFF	TGTGCCAGTAGTATCCGGACACCCTACAATGAGCAGTTCTTC
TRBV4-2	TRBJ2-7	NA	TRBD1	CASSQGGTGAKYEQYF	TGTGCCAGCAGCCAAGGCGGGACAGGGGCTAAATACGAGCAGTACTTC
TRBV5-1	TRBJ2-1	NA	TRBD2	CASSLSLAGEYNEQFF	TGCGCCAGCAGCCTGAGTCTAGCGGGGGAATACAATGAGCAGTTCTTC
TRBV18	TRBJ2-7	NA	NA	CASSPRDVPYEQYF	TGTGCCAGCTCACCTCGGGACGTCCCCTACGAGCAGTACTTC